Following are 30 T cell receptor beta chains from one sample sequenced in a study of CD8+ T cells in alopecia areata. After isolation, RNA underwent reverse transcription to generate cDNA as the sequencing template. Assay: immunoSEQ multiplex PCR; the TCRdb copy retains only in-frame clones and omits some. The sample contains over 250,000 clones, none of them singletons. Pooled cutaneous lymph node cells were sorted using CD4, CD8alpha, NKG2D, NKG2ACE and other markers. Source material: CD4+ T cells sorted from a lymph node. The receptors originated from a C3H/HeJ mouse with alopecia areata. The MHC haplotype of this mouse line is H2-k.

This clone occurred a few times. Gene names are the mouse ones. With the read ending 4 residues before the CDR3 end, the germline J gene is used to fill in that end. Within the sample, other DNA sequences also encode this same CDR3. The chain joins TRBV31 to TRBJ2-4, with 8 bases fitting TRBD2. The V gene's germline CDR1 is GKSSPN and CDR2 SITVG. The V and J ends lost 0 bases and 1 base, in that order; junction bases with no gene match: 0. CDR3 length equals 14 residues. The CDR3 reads CAWSLTGGQNTLYF. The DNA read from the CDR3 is TGTGCCTGGAGTCTGACTGGGGGTCAAAAC.

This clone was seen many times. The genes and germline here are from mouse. This CDR3 reads CASSKDKDTQYF. The sequenced part of the CDR3 DNA is TGTGCTAGCAGTAAGGACAAAGAC. The chain has TRBV17 and TRBJ2-5; possible D gene TRBD1, 5 bases. The read terminates 4 residues before the CDR3 end, so the remaining end is supplied by the germline J gene. The CDR3 has 12 amino acids. CDR1 MNHDT and CDR2 YYDKIL come from the germline V gene.

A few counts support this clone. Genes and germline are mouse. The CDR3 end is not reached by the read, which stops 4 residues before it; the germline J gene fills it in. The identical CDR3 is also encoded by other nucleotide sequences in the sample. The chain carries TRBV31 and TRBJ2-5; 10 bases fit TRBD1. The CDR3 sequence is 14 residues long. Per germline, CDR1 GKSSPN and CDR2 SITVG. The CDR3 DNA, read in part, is TGTGCCTGGAGTCTAGGGACAGGGGAAGAC. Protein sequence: CAWSLGTGED. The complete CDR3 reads CAWSLGTGEDTQYF.

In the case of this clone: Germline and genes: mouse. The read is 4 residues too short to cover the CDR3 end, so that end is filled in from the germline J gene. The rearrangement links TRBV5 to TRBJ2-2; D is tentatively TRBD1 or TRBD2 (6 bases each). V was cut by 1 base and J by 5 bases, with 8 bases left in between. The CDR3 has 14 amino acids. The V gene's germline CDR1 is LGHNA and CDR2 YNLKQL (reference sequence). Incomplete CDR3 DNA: TGTGCCAGCAGCCAAGGGGGGCGGACCGGG. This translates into CASSQGGRTG. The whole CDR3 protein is CASSQGGRTGQLYF.

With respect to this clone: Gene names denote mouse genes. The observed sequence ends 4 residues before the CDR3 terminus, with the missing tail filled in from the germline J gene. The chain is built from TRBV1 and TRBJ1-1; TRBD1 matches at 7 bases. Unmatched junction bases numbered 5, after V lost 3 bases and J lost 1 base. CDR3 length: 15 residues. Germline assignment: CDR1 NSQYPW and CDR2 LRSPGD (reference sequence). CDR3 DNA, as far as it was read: TGCACCTGCAGTGCCTCCCGGGACAGAAACACA. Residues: CTCSASRDRNT. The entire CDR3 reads CTCSASRDRNTEVFF.

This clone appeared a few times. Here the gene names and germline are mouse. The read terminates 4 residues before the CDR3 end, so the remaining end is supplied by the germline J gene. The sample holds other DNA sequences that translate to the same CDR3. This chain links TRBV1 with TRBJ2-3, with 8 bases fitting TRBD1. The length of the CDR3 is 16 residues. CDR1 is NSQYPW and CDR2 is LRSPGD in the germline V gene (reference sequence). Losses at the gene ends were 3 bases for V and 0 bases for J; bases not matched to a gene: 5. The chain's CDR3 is CTCSAHRGTSAETLYF. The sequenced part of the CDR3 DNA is TGCACCTGCAGTGCCCACAGGGGGACTAGTGCAGAA.

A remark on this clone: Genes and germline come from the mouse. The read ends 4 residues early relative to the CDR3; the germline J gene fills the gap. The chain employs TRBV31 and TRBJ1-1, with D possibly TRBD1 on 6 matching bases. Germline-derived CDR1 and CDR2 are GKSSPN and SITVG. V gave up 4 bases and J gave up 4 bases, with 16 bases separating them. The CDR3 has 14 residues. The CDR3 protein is CAWTDYRTVTEVFF. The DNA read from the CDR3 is TGTGCCTGGACCGATTACCGGACAGTCACA.

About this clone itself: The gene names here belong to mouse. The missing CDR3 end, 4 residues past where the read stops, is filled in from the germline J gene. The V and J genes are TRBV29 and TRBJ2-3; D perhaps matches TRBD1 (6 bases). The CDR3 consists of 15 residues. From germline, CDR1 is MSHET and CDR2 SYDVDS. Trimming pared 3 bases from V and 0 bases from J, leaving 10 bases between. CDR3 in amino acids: CASSLRRGSAETLYF. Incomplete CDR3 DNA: TGTGCTAGCAGTTTGCGCAGGGGTAGTGCAGAA. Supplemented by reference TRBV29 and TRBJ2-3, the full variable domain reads DMKVTQMPRYLIKRMGENVLLECGQDMSHETMYWYRQDPGLGLQLIYISYDVDSNSEGDIPKGYRVSRKKREHFSLILDSAKTNQTSVYFCASSLRRGSAETLYFGSGTRLTVL.

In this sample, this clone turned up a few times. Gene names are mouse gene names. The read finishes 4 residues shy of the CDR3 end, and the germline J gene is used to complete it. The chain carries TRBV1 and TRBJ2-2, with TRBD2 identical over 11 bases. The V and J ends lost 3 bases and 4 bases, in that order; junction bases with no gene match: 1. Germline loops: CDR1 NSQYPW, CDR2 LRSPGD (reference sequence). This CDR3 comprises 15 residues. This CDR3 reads CTCSATGGGTGQLYF. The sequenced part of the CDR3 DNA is TGCACCTGCAGTGCGACTGGGGGGGGCACCGGG.

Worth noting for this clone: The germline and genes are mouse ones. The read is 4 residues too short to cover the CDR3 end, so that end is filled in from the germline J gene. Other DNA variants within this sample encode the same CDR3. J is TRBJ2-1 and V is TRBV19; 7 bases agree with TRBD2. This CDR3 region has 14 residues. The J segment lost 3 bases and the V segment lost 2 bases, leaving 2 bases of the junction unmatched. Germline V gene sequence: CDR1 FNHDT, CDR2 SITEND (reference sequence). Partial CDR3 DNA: TGTGCCAGCAGTATCCTGGGGGTCTATGCT. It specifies CASSILGVYA. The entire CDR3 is CASSILGVYAEQFF.

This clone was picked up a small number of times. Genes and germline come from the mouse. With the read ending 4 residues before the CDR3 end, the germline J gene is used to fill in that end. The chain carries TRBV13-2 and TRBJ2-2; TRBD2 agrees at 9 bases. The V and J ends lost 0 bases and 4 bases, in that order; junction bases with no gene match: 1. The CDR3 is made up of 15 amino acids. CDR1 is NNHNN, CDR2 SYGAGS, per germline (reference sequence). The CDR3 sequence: CASGDETGGTGQLYF. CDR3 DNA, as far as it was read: TGTGCCAGCGGTGATGAGACTGGGGGCACCGGG.

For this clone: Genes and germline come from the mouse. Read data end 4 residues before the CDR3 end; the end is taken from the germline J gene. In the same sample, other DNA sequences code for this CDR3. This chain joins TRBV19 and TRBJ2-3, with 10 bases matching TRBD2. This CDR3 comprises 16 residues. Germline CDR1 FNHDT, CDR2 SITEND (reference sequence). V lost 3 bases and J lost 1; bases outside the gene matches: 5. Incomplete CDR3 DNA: TGTGCCAGCAGTAGGCTGGGGGGGCGCGGTGCAGAA. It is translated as CASSRLGGRGAE. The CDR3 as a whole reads CASSRLGGRGAETLYF.

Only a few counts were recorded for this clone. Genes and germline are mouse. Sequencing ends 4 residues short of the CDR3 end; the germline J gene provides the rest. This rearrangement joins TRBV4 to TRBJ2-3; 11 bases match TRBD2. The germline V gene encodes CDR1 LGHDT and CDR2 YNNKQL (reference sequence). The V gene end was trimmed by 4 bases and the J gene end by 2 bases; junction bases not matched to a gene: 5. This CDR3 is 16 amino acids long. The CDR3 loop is CASSFGLGGFAETLYF. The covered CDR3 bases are TGTGCCAGCAGCTTTGGACTGGGGGGTTTTGCAGAA.

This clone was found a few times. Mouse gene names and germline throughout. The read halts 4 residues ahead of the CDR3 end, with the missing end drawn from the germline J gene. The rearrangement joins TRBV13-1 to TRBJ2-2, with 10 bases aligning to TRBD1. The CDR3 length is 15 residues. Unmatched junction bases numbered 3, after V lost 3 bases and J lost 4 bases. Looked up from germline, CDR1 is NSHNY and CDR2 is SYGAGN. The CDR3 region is CASSVGQGITGQLYF. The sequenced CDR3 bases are TGTGCCAGCAGTGTGGGACAGGGGATCACCGGG.

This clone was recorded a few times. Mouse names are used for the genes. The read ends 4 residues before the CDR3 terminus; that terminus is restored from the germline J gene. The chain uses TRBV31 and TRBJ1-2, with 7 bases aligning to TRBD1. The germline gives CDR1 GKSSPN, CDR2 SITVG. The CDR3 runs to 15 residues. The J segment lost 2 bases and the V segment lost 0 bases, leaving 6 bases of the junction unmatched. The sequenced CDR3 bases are TGTGCCTGGAGTCTAGTGAGGGGGCCCAACTCC. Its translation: CAWSLVRGPNS. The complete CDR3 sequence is CAWSLVRGPNSDYTF. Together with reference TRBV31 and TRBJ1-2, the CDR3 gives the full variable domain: AQTIHQWPVAEIKAVGSPLSLGCTIKGKSSPNLYWYWQATGGTLQQLFYSITVGQVESVVQLNLSASRPKDDQFILSTEKLLLSHSGFYLCAWSLVRGPNSDYTFGSGTRLLVI.

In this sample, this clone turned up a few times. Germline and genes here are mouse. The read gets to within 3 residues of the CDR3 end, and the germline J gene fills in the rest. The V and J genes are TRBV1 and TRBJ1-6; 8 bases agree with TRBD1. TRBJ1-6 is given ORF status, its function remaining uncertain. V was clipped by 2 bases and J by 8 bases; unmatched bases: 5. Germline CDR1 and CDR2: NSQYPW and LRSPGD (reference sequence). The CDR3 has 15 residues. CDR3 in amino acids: CTCSAPGTGYSPLYF. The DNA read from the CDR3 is TGCACCTGCAGTGCACCGGGGACAGGATATTCGCCC.

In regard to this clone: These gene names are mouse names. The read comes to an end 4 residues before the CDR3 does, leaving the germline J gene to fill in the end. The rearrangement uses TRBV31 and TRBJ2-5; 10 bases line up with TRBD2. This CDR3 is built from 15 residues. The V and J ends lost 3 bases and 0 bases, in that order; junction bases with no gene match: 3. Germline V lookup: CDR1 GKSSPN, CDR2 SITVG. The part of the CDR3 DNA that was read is TGTGCCTGGAGGGACTGGGGGAATAACCAAGAC. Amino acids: CAWRDWGNNQD. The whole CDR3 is CAWRDWGNNQDTQYF.

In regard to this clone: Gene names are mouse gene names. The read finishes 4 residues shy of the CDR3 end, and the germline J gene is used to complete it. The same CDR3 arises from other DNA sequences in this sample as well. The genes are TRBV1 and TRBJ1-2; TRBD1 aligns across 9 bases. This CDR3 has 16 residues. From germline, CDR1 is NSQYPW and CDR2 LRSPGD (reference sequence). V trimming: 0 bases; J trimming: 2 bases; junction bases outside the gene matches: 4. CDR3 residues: CTCSADLQGANSDYTF. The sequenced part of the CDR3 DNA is TGCACCTGCAGTGCAGATCTACAGGGGGCTAACTCC.

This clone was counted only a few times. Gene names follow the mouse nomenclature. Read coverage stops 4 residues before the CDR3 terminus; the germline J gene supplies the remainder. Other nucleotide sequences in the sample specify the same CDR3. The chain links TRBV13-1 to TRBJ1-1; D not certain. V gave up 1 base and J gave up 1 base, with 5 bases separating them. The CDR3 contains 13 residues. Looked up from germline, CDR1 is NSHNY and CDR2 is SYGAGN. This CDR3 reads CASSDLGNTEVFF. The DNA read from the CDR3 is TGTGCCAGCAGTGATCTTGGGAACACA.

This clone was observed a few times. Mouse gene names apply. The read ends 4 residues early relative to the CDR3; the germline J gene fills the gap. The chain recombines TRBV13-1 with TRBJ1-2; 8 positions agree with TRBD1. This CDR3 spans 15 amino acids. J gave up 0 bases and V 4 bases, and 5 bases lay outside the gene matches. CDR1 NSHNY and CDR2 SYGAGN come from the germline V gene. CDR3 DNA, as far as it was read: TGTGCCAGCAGTCTCGGACAGGGCGCAAACTCC. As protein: CASSLGQGANS. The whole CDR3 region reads CASSLGQGANSDYTF.

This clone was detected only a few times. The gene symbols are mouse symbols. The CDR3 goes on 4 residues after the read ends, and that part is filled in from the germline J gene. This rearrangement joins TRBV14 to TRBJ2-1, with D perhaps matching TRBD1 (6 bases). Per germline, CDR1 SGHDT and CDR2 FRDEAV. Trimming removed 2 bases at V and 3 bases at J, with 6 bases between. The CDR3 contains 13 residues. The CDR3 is CASSLQGYAEQFF. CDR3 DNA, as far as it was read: TGTGCCAGCAGTTTACAGGGCTATGCT. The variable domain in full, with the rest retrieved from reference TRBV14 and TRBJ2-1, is EAGVTQSPRYAVLQEGQAVSFWCDPISGHDTLYWYQQPRDQGPQLLVYFRDEAVIDNSQLPSDRFSAVRPKGTNSTLKIQSAKQGDTATYLCASSLQGYAEQFFGPGTRLTVL.

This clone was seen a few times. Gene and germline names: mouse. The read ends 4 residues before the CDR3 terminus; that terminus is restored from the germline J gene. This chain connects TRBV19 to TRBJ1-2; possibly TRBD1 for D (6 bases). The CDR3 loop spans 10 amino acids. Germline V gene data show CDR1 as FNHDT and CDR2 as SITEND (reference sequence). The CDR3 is CASRDSDYTF. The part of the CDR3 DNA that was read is TGTGCCAGCAGGGACAGC.

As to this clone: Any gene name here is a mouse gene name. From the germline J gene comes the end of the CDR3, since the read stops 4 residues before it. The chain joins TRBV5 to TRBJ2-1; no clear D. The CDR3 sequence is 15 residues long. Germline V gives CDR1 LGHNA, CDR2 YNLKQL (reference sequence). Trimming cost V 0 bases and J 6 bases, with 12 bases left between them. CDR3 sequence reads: CASSQEGMGFAEQFF. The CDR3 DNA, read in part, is TGTGCCAGCAGCCAAGAGGGGATGGGCTTTGCT.

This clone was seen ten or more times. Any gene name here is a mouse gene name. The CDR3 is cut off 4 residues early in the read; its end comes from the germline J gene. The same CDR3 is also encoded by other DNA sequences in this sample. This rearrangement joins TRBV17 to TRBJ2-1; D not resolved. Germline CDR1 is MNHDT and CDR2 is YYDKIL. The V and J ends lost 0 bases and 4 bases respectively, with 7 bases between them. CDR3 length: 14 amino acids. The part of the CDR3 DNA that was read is TGTGCTAGCAGTAGAGACTGGAGTTATGCT. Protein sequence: CASSRDWSYA. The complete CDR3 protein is CASSRDWSYAEQFF.

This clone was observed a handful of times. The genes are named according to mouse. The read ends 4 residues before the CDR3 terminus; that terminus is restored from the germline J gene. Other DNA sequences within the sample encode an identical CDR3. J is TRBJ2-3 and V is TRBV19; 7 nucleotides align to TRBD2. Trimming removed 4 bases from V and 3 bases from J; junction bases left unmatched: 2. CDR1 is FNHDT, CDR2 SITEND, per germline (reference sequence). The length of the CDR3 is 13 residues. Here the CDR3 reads CASSPTGAETLYF. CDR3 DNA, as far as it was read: TGTGCCAGCAGTCCGACTGGGGCAGAA.

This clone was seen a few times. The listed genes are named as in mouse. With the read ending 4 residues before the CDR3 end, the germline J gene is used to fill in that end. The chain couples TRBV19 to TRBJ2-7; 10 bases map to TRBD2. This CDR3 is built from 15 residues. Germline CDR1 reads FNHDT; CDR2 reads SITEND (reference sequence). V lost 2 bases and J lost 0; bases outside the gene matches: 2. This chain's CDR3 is CASSILGGRSYEQYF. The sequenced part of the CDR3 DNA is TGTGCCAGCAGTATTCTGGGGGGGCGCTCCTAT.

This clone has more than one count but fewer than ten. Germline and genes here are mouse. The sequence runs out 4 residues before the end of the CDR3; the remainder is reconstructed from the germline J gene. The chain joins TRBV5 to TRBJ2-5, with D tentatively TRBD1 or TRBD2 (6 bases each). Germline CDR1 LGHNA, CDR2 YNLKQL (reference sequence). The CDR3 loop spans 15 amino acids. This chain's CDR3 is CASSQEGAREDTQYF. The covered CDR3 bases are TGTGCCAGCAGCCAAGAGGGGGCGCGGGAAGAC.

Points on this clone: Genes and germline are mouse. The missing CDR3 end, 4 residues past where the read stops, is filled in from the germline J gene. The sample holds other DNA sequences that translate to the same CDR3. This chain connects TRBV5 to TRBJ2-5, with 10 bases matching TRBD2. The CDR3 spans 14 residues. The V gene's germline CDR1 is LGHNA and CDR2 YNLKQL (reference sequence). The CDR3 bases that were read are TGTGCCAGCAGCCAGGACTGGGGGAAAGAC. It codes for CASSQDWGKD. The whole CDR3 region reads CASSQDWGKDTQYF.

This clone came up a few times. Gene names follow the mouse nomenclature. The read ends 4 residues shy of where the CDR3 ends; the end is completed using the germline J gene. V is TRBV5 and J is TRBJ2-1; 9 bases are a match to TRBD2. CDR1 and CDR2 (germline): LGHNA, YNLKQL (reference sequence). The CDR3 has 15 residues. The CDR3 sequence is CASSQDGGARAEQFF. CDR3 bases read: TGTGCCAGCAGCCAAGATGGGGGGGCGCGCGCT.

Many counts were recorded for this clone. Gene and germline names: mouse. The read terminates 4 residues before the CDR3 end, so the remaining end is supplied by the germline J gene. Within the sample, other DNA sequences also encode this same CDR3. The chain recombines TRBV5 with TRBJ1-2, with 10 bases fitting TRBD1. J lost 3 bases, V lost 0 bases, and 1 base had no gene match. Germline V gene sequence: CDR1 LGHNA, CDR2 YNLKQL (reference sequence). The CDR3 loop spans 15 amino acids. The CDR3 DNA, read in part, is TGTGCCAGCAGCCAAGATGGGACAGGGGACTCC. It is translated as CASSQDGTGDS. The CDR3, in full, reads CASSQDGTGDSDYTF.